Listed here are 10 T cell receptor beta chains from one sample, sequenced in a study of T cell repertoires in cytomegalovirus infection. TCRdb re-called the reads with MiXCR, one entry per CDR3 protein. The sample consists of 450,000 to 650,000 distinct CDR3 sequences, 40% of them appearing once. Their antigens are not known. The input for sequencing was cultured PBMCs, taken from culture after CMV antigen stimulation. These receptors were collected from a human donor in good health (CMV status not recorded). Some clones in this sample may be carry-over from other donors' samples.

This clonotype was seen a single time. The chain joins TRBV4-2 to TRBJ2-3; TRBD2 matches 12 bases. The J segment lost 1 base and the V segment lost 0 bases, leaving 11 bases of the junction unmatched. The germline gives CDR1 LGHNA, CDR2 YNFKEQ. The CDR3 covers 20 residues. CDR3 nucleotides: TGTGCCAGCAGCCAAGATGGATTACTAGCGGGGGGATCCGGCACAGATACGCAGTATTTT. Amino acids: CASSQDGLLAGGSGTDTQYF.

The chain recombines TRBV10-3 with TRBJ2-7, with TRBD2 matching 13 bases. The germline V gene encodes CDR1 ENHRY and CDR2 SYGVKD. The CDR3 contains 16 residues. V trimming: 10 bases; J trimming: 1 base; junction bases outside the gene matches: 10. This chain's CDR3 is CATRTSGRQFSYEQYF. In nucleotides, the CDR3 is TGTGCCACCAGGACTAGCGGGAGACAGTTTTCCTACGAGCAGTACTTC.

This clonotype was observed a few times. A read error may produce the germline difference seen at one junction end. The rearrangement links TRBV7-6 to TRBJ2-5; 11 positions match TRBD2. Germline assignment: CDR1 SGHVS and CDR2 FNYEAQ. This CDR3 is 15 amino acids long. In DNA form, the CDR3 reads TGTGCCAGCAGCGTAGCGGGAGGGCGGTCGGAGACCCAGTACTTC. Translating gives CASSVAGGRSETQYF.

V is TRBV6-1 and J is TRBJ2-7; tentatively, D is TRBD1 (5 bases). V lost 3 bases and J 7 bases, leaving 7 bases between the germline ends. CDR3 length: 11 residues. Germline CDR1 is MNHNS and CDR2 is SASEGT. The CDR3 protein is CASSDGAEQYF. CDR3 nucleotide sequence: TGTGCCAGCAGTGATGGGGCTGAGCAGTACTTC.

In the case of this clonotype: Because the CDR3 is missing its conserved closing phenylalanine or tryptophan, this is likely a read error. V and J are TRBV2 and TRBJ2-1, with 7 nucleotides matching TRBD1. The CDR3 contains 16 residues. With V trimmed by 6 bases and J by 4 bases, 12 bases remained unmatched. Germline V gives CDR1 SNHLY, CDR2 FYNNEI. The CDR3 is CASRATRDRVYNEQFI. The CDR3 DNA reads as TGTGCCAGCAGAGCTACCCGGGACAGAGTTTACAATGAGCAGTTCATC.

In regard to this clonotype: At one boundary the junction diverges from the germline segment, which might be a read error. The chain is built from TRBV7-9 and TRBJ2-2; D is uncertain. The CDR3 is 14 amino acids. The germline gives CDR1 SEHNR, CDR2 FQNEAQ (reference sequence). The CDR3 is CASSIASNTGELFF. In nucleotides, the CDR3 is TGTGCCAGCAGCATAGCCTCGAACACCGGGGAGCTGTTTTTT.

The chain uses TRBV20-1 and TRBJ2-2; D may be TRBD2 (6 bases). CDR1 is DFQATT, CDR2 SNEGSKA, per germline (reference sequence). The CDR3 covers 14 residues. The V and J ends lost 4 bases and 8 bases respectively, with 17 bases between them. The CDR3 DNA is TGCAGTGCTACCTCAGGGTTTGGGGGGGGGGAGCTGTTTTTT. The encoded protein is CSATSGFGGGELFF.

This clonotype was recorded a few times. V usage is TRBV7-9 and J usage is TRBJ2-2; possibly TRBD1 for D (5 bases). The CDR3 is made up of 15 amino acids. Trimming stripped 4 bases from V and 0 bases from J, with 9 bases between. Per the germline V gene, CDR1 is SEHNR and CDR2 is FQNEAQ (reference sequence). The CDR3 DNA reads TGTGCCAGCAGCTGGGGCACGGCGAACACCGGGGAGCTGTTTTTT. It codes for CASSWGTANTGELFF.

The rearrangement links TRBV6-6 to TRBJ1-1; 10 bases are a match to TRBD1. The CDR3 is 16 amino acids. V shed 6 bases and J 3 bases; nucleotides not matched to a gene: 10. The germline V gene encodes CDR1 MNHNY and CDR2 SVGAGI (reference sequence). The CDR3 DNA follows: TGTGCCAGCAGAAGGGACAGGGGAGGTGGGCACACTGAAGCTTTCTTT. Encoded protein: CASRRDRGGGHTEAFF.

This clonotype has ten or more counts. V is TRBV7-2 and J is TRBJ2-1; 11 bases align to TRBD2. V lost 5 bases to trimming and J lost 5 bases; unmatched junction nucleotides: 8. The CDR3 consists of 16 residues. Germline values: CDR1 SGHTA, CDR2 FQGNSA. The CDR3 spells CASSLRGTSGNNEQFF. The CDR3 DNA follows: TGTGCCAGCAGCCTGCGGGGGACTAGCGGAAACAATGAGCAGTTCTTC.